The 5 T cell receptor beta chains reported below all come from one sample, sequenced in a study of naive and memory T cell subsets. An equimolar mix of two oligonucleotides served as the beta constant-region primer for TRBC1 and TRBC2. TCRdb ran MiXCR on the UMI-ligation and nested PCR reads and lists one entry per CDR3 protein. The sample lists 25,000 to 30,000 distinct CDR3 sequences, approximately 12% occurring once. The source material was effector memory CD4+ T cells from blood. Subset given: effector memory, CD45RA- CD27-. The receptors come from a human donor in good health.

This clonotype was detected ten times or more. The V call is TRBV2, the J call TRBJ2-7, with 8 bases that match TRBD1. Germline CDR1 and CDR2: SNHLY and FYNNEI. V dropped 8 bases and J dropped 7; count of bases not matched to a gene: 10. CDR3 size: 13 residues. In nucleotides, the CDR3 is TGTGCCAGCCAGTTGCAGGGGGCGCGAGAGCAGTACTTC. This sequence encodes CASQLQGAREQYF.

The V gene is TRBV6-4, the J gene TRBJ2-3; 9 nucleotides agree with TRBD1. The CDR3 contains 14 residues. The J segment lost 5 bases and the V segment lost 7 bases, leaving 7 bases of the junction unmatched. Germline V gene data show CDR1 as MRHNA and CDR2 as SNTAGT. In DNA, the CDR3 is TGTGCCAGCAAGAAACAGGGGGCAGGAGATACGCAGTATTTT. Translated: CASKKQGAGDTQYF.

The chain joins TRBV5-5 to TRBJ1-1; possibly TRBD1 for D (6 bases). The CDR3 is made up of 16 amino acids. Germline values: CDR1 SGHKS, CDR2 YYEKEE (reference sequence). V lost 3 bases to trimming and J lost 1 base, with 16 bases between them. CDR3 in amino acids: CASSSSRTATNTEAFF. CDR3 DNA sequence: TGTGCCAGCAGCTCATCAAGGACAGCGACGAACACTGAAGCTTTCTTT.

This clonotype was recorded at least ten times. This chain joins TRBV19 and TRBJ2-1; D perhaps matches TRBD2 (5 bases). The germline gives CDR1 LNHDA, CDR2 SQIVND (reference sequence). CDR3 size: 15 residues. V lost 3 bases to trimming and J lost 7 bases, with 16 bases between them. The DNA of the CDR3 is TGTGCCAGTAGTATCATGGCGGGTAGCTGGAATGAGCAGTTCTTC. Its translation is CASSIMAGSWNEQFF.

In this sample, this clonotype turned up many times. This rearrangement joins TRBV7-9 to TRBJ2-3, with D uncertain. Trimming took 0 bases from V and 0 from J, leaving 4 bases between them. The germline gives CDR1 SEHNR, CDR2 FQNEAQ (reference sequence). There are 14 residues in the CDR3. This CDR3 is CASSLAQSTDTQYF. CDR3 in DNA: TGTGCCAGCAGCTTAGCCCAAAGCACAGATACGCAGTATTTT.